This TCR beta chain emerged from a study of T cell changes during pregnancy in multiple sclerosis. The table came from immunoSEQ multiplex PCR; TCRdb's copy has only in-frame clones and leaves some out. The table has around 56,000 clones, roughly nine tenths seen once. This CDR3 has 14 amino acids. The junction had 5 bases not matched to a gene; V was cut back by 3 bases and J by 4 bases. Germline V gene data show CDR1 as MNHNS and CDR2 as SASEGT. The specimen comprised CD4+ T cells from peripheral blood mononuclear cells, sampled in the third trimester of pregnancy. This sequence was found in a female donor with multiple sclerosis, enrolled in a pregnancy study. The chain links TRBV6-1 to TRBJ1-2, with 7 bases fitting TRBD1. The CDR3 region has the DNA TGTGCCAGCAGTGAGACAGGGTCAGGCTATGGCTACACCTTC. It is translated as CASSETGSGYGYTF.